This TCR beta chain was recorded in a study of T cells in Graves' hyperthyroidism and ophthalmopathy. Amplification yielded TCR beta CDR3 regions, with RNA transcripts as the source. The HTBI primer set served for first-round RT-PCR of the TCR CDR3. TCRdb reprocessed the multiplex PCR reads via MiXCR and lists one record per CDR3 protein. The table records nearly 110,000 distinct CDR3 sequences, around a sixth of them present only once. The germline V gene encodes CDR1 SGHVS and CDR2 FQNEAQ. The CDR3 contains 16 residues. V lost 1 base and J lost 6, with 16 bases in between. This clonotype was recorded at least ten times.

The sequencing sample was made of blood. The sequence was obtained from a woman aged 45-60 years with Graves' hyperthyroidism. The V call is TRBV7-8, the J call TRBJ2-1; possibly TRBD1 for D (6 bases). Here the CDR3 DNA reads TGTGCCAGCAGCTTAGGCCGCAGGGGAGCGATCAATGAGCAGTTCTTC. This translates into CASSLGRRGAINEQFF.